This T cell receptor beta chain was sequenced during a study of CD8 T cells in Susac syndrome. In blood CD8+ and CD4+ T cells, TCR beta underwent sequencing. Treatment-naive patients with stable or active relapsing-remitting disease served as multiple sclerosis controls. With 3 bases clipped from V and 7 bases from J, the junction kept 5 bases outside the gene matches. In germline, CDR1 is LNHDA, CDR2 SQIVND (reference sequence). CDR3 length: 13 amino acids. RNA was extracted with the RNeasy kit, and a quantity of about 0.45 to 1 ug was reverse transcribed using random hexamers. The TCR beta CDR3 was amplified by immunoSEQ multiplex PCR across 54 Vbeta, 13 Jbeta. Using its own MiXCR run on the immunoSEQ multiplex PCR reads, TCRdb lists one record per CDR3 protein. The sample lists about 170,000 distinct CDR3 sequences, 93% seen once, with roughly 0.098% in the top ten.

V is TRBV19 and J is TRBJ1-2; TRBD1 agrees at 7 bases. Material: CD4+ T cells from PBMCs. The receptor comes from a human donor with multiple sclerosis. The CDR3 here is CASSIAGGGGYTF. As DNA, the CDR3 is TGTGCCAGTAGTATCGCAGGGGGAGGTGGCTACACCTTC.